What follows describes a single T cell receptor beta chain. There is no known antigen for this receptor. One base away there is no much larger clone; base qualities are not given. Receptors were amplified or captured by RT-PCR. TCRdb records Illumina HiSeq 2500 as the sequencer. In TCRdb, the public reads were trimmed at Q25 with fastp and aligned with MiXCR, with productive beta chains retained. Every CDR3 protein is listed once, alongside the most common genes and DNA of its rows. The sample contains almost 250,000 distinct CDR3 sequences, 9% to 15% of them found a single time. Approximately 8.3% of the sample lies in the top ten. The sample originates from a study of response to subunit inactivated influenza vaccine (dated by TCRdb to the late 2010s). Regarding the complete study: Deep quantitative T cell receptor repertoire profiling was used in the study to track responses to a trivalent subunit inactivated influenza vaccine. General conclusions and limits of the study: The authors suggested that each seasonal influenza vaccination may recruit only a limited number of new T cells.

The sequences come from non-naive T cells sorted from PBMCs, collected roughly 15 days before vaccination. The cell subset or site label, read with the paper, signifies: memory T cell fraction. The clonotype comes from a man aged 50 or older who received an inactivated influenza vaccine. Donor details come from another sample of the same person, matched by shared clones.

The DNA sequence is as follows: TGTGCTAGTGGTCATACCCAAGGGAGCGAGCAGTACTTC. Translated, this is CASGHTQGSEQYF. The chain couples TRBV12-5 to TRBJ2-7, and the D gene may be TRBD2, 5 bases matching. Inclusive of the bounding cysteine and phenylalanine, the CDR3 is 13 residues long. Only the CDR3 region is kept as DNA, spanning 39 bases read in frame from base 1. Trimming costs V 5 bases and J 6 bases, and their ends lie 14 bases apart. CDR1 and CDR2, per the germline V gene, are LGHNT and FRNRAP.